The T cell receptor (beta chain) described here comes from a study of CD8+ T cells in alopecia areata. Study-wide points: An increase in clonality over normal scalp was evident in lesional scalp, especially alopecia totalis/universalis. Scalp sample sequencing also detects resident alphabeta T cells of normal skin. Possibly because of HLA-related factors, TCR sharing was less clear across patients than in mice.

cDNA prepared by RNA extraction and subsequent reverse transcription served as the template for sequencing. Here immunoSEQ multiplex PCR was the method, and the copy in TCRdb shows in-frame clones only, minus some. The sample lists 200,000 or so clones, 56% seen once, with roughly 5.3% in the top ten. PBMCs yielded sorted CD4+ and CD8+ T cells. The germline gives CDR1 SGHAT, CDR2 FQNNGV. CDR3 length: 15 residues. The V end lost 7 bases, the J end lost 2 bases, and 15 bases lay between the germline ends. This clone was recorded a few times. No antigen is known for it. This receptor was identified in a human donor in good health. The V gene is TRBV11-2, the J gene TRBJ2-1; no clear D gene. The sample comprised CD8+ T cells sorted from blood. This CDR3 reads CASKTLGWAYNEQFF. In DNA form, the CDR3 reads TGTGCCAGCAAGACCCTTGGGTGGGCCTACAATGAGCAGTTCTTC.